The 6 T cell receptor beta chains reported below all come from one sample, sequenced in a study of blood T cell repertoires in COVID-19 (dated by TCRdb to the early 2020s). Library creation used the immunoSEQ multiplex PCR assay. What TCRdb holds here is the immuneACCESS table cut down to in-frame rearrangements. Part of the clones is not present; checked against another copy, under half of the missing clones reflect an unresolved V gene, and the others are unexplained. The sample yields roughly 150,000 clones; 88% were counted once. The top ten clonotypes cover 2% to 3% of the sample. What was sequenced was peripheral blood. These receptor sequences come from a woman in her 70s with acute or convalescent COVID-19.

The sample holds a few counts of this clone. This rearrangement joins TRBV2 to TRBJ2-2; perhaps TRBD2 as D (6 bases). V lost 8 bases and J 0 bases, leaving 10 bases between the germline ends. This CDR3 has 14 residues. Germline CDR1 and CDR2: SNHLY and FYNNEI. CDR3 region: CASRDFSNTGELFF. DNA for the CDR3: TGTGCCAGCCGGGACTTTTCGAACACCGGGGAGCTGTTTTTT.

The genes are TRBV6-5 and TRBJ1-2, with no clear D. CDR3 length: 12 residues. V was shortened by 6 bases and J by 7 bases, with 12 bases between the two germline ends. Germline CDR1 MNHEY, CDR2 SVGAGI. The CDR3 spells CASRSFRGGYTF. Here the CDR3 DNA reads TGTGCCAGCAGATCCTTTAGAGGTGGCTACACCTTC.

The chain is built from TRBV2 and TRBJ1-1; D remains unclear. V shed 3 bases and J shed 4 bases, with 9 bases lying between them. The CDR3 consists of 13 residues. In germline, CDR1 is SNHLY, CDR2 FYNNEI. The CDR3 loop is CASSDDKPTEAFF. In DNA form, the CDR3 reads TGTGCCAGCAGTGACGACAAACCCACTGAAGCTTTCTTT.

This chain joins TRBV7-8 and TRBJ1-5; D might be TRBD1 (5 bases). Deletions cut 8 bases from V and 0 bases from J, with 17 bases between. This CDR3 is 16 amino acids long. Germline values: CDR1 SGHVS, CDR2 FQNEAQ. The CDR3 region is CASWDGGFYSNQPQHF. The DNA for the CDR3 is TGTGCCAGCTGGGACGGGGGGTTCTATAGCAATCAGCCCCAGCATTTT.

The V and J genes are TRBV29-1 and TRBJ2-3; D is possibly TRBD1 (6 bases). Deletions cut 6 bases from V and 3 bases from J, with 16 bases between. Per the germline V gene, CDR1 is SQVTM and CDR2 is ANQGSEA. The CDR3 consists of 14 residues. This chain's CDR3 is CSVDPGQRTDTQYF. CDR3 in DNA: TGCAGCGTGGACCCGGGACAAAGAACAGATACGCAGTATTTT.

The V call is TRBV7-9, the J call TRBJ1-3; D uncertain. The germline V gene encodes CDR1 SEHNR and CDR2 FQNEAQ (reference sequence). Trimming removed 8 bases from V and 2 bases from J, with 10 bases in between. The CDR3 has 13 amino acids. Written as DNA, the CDR3 is TGTGCCAGCCAAAGAGGAGCTGGAAACACCATATATTTT. As protein: CASQRGAGNTIYF.